This T cell receptor (beta chain) was sequenced in a study of cytomegalovirus exposure and HLA in healthy donors. General study points: The study found most TCR sequences rare, yet found some public TCRs in many donors.

Sequencing used immunoSEQ multiplex PCR; TCRdb keeps in-frame clones, though not all of them. The sample contains 120,000 or so clones, approximately 95% of which appear only once. As to this clone: Its target is unknown.

The junction had 11 bases not matched to a gene; V was cut back by 4 bases and J by 7 bases. CDR3 length: 18 residues. From germline, CDR1 is MNHNS and CDR2 SASEGT. The chain recombines TRBV6-1 with TRBJ2-1; 15 nucleotides line up with TRBD2. Specimen: PBMCs. The TCR was taken from a man between 18 and 29 years old in good health and CMV-seronegative. In DNA form, the CDR3 reads TGTGCCAGCAGTGGAGGACCCCTTGGACTAGCGGGAGGGAATGAGCAGTTCTTC. It specifies CASSGGPLGLAGGNEQFF.